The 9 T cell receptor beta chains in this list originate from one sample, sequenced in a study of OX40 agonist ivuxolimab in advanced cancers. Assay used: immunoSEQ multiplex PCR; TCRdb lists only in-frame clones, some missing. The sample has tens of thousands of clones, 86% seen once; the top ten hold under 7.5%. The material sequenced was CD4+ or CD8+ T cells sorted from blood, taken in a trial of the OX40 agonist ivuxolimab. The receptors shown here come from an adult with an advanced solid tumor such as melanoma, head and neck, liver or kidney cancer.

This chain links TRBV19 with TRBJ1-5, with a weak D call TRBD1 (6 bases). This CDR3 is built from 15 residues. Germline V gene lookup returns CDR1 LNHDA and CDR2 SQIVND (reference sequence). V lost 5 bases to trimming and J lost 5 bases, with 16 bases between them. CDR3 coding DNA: TGTGCCAGTAGTTCCTTAAAGGGGGTTCATCAGCCCCAGCATTTT. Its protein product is CASSSLKGVHQPQHF.

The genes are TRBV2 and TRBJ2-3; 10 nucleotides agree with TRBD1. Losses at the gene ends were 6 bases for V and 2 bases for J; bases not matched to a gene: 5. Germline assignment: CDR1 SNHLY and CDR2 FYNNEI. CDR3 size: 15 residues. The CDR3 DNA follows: TGTGCCAGCAGGGGACAGGGGTTCGCCACAGATACGCAGTATTTT. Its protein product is CASRGQGFATDTQYF.

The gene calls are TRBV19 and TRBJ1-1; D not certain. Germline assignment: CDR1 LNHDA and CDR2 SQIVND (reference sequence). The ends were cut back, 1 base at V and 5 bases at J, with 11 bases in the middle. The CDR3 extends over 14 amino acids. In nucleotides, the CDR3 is TGTGCCAGTAGTATAGGGGAGACGGGGACTGAAGCTTTCTTT. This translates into CASSIGETGTEAFF.

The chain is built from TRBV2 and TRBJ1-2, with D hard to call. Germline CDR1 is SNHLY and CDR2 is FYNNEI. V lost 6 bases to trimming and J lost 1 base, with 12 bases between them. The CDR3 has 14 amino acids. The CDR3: CASSFQVFNYGYTF. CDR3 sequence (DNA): TGTGCCAGCAGCTTTCAGGTGTTTAACTATGGCTACACCTTC.

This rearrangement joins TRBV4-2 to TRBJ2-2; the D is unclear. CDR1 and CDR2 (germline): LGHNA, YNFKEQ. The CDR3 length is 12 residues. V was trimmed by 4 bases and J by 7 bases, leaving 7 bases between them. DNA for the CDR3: TGTGCCAGCAGCCGGGCGGTCGGGGAGCTGTTTTTT. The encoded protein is CASSRAVGELFF.

The CDR3 DNA is TGTGCCAGTACCCGCACGAGGGGCAGCAATCAGCCCCAGCATTTT. Protein: CASTRTRGSNQPQHF. The chain carries TRBV19 and TRBJ1-5; maybe TRBD1 (5 bases). This CDR3 is built from 15 residues. Germline V gene lookup returns CDR1 LNHDA and CDR2 SQIVND (reference sequence). The V end was cut by 7 bases, the J end by 1 base, with 14 bases between.

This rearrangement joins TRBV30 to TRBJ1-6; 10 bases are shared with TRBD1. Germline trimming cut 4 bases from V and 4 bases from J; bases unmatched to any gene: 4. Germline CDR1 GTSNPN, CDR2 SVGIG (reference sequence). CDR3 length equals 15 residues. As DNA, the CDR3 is TGTGCCTGGACCGGGACAGGGGTTTATAATTCACCCCTCCACTTT. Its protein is CAWTGTGVYNSPLHF.

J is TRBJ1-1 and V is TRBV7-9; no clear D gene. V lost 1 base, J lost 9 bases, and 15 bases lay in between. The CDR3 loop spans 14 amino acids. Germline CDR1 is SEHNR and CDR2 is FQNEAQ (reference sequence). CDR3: CASSLEDSREKAFF. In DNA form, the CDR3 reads TGTGCCAGCAGCTTAGAGGATTCCCGGGAGAAAGCTTTCTTT. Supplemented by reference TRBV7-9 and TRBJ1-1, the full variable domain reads DTGVSQNPRHKITKRGQNVTFRCDPISEHNRLYWYRQTLGQGPEFLTYFQNEAQLEKSRLLSDRFSAERPKGSFSTLEIQRTEQGDSAMYLCASSLEDSREKAFFGQGTRLTVV.

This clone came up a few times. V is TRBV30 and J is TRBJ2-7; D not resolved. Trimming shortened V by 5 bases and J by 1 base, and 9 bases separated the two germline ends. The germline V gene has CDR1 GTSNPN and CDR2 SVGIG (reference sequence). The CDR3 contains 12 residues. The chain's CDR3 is CAWQGTSYEQYF. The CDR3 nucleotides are TGTGCCTGGCAAGGTACTTCCTACGAGCAGTACTTC. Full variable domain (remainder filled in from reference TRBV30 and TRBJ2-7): SQTIHQWPATLVQPVGSPLSLECTVEGTSNPNLYWYRQAAGRGLQLLFYSVGIGQISSEVPQNLSASRPQDRQFILSSKKLLLSDSGFYLCAWQGTSYEQYFGPGTRLTVT.